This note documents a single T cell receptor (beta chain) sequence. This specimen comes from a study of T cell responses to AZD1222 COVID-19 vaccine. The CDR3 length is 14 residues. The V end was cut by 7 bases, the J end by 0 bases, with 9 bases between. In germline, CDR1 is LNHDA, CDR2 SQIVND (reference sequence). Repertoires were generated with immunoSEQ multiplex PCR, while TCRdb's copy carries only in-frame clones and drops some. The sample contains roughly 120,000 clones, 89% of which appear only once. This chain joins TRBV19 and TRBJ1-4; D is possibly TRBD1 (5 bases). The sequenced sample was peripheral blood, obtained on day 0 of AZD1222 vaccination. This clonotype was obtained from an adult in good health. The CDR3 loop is CASTTAATNEKLFF. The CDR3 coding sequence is TGTGCCAGTACGACAGCTGCAACTAATGAAAAACTGTTTTTT. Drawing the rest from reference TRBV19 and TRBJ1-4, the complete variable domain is DGGITQSPKYLFRKEGQNVTLSCEQNLNHDAMYWYRQDPGQGLRLIYYSQIVNDFQKGDIAEGYSVSREKKESFPLTVTSAQKNPTAFYLCASTTAATNEKLFFGSGTQLSVL.